The clone carrying this T cell receptor beta chain was detected a few times. Its antigen is unidentified. This sample is part of a study of T cell repertoires in cytomegalovirus infection. Overall study: The authors used CMV epitopes that were HLA-C-restricted (recently identified) and HLA-B-restricted (well studied). Signatures in public TCR beta sequences pointed to both CMV infection and matching HLA type. Findings and caveats of the study: Ex vivo, HLA-C-restricted CMV-specific TCR beta clonotypes prevailed over the rest of the response. There were carriers of CMV plus the relevant HLA, and cumulative public TCR beta family frequency identified them.

V gave up 2 bases and J gave up 3 bases, with 8 bases separating them. The CDR3 consists of 14 residues. TCRdb itself ran the reads through MiXCR, one entry per CDR3 protein. This sample has hundreds of thousands of distinct CDR3 sequences, with around a third found just once. The origin of this receptor is a human donor in good health (CMV status not recorded). Some clones in this sample may be carry-over from other donors' samples. The chain uses TRBV23-1 and TRBJ1-5, with no clear D. TRBV23-1 is sorted into the ORF group, with uncertain function. This specimen consisted of cultured PBMCs, obtained from culture after CMV antigen stimulation. This chain's CDR3 is CASSQGSINQPQHF. CDR3 in DNA: TGCGCCAGCAGTCAAGGCAGTATCAATCAGCCCCAGCATTTT.